These 32 T cell receptor beta chains originate from one sample sequenced in a study of shared clonotypes between healthy human individuals. The repertoire was sequenced with immunoSEQ multiplex PCR; TCRdb's copy has only in-frame clones and lacks some. The sample comprises hundreds of thousands of clones, less than 80% of which are singletons, and under 2% rests with the top ten. What was sequenced was memory CD4+ T cells sorted from blood. Specified subset: CD45RA-negative fraction. These receptors were collected from a woman in her twenties or thirties in good health.

This clone was counted only a few times. A read error may explain this, as a much larger clone is one base away. Other DNA variants within this sample encode the same CDR3. The rearrangement uses TRBV5-1 and TRBJ2-3; 8 positions match TRBD1. The CDR3 loop spans 14 amino acids. The germline V gene has CDR1 SGHRS and CDR2 YFSETQ. Trimming took 4 bases from V and 5 from J; bases not matched to a gene: 6. The CDR3 coding sequence is TGCGCCAGCAGCCTCGGACAGGGTGGAGATACGCAGTATTTT. Protein: CASSLGQGGDTQYF.

V usage is TRBV7-8 and J usage is TRBJ2-2; D unclear. Germline assignment: CDR1 SGHVS and CDR2 FQNEAQ. This CDR3 has 15 residues. V was clipped by 2 bases and J by 7 bases, with 14 bases between them. CDR3 sequence: CASSLKELGVGELFF. The CDR3 DNA follows: TGTGCCAGCAGCTTAAAGGAGTTAGGCGTCGGGGAGCTGTTTTTT. Supplemented by reference TRBV7-8 and TRBJ2-2, the full variable domain reads GAGVSQSPRYKVAKRGQDVALRCDPISGHVSLFWYQQALGQGPEFLTYFQNEAQLDKSGLPSDRFFAERPEGSVSTLKIQRTQQEDSAVYLCASSLKELGVGELFFGEGSRLTVL.

The chain has TRBV28 and TRBJ2-4; 8 bases are shared with TRBD2. Germline V CDR1 and CDR2: MDHEN, SYDVKM. CDR3 length: 14 residues. V was clipped by 6 bases and J by 7 bases; unmatched bases: 8. CDR3 sequence (DNA): TGTGCCAGCAGGTTAGCGGGAAATATGAACATTCAGTACTTC. Translating gives CASRLAGNMNIQYF.

V and J are TRBV6-4 and TRBJ1-5, with D unclear. Germline CDR1 and CDR2: MRHNA and SNTAGT. Trimming removed 5 bases from V and 3 bases from J, with 11 bases in between. The CDR3 has 14 residues. CDR3 DNA sequence: TGTGCCAGCAGTTTGGAGGCCTTCAATCAGCCCCAGCATTTT. Its protein is CASSLEAFNQPQHF.

The rearrangement uses TRBV7-3 and TRBJ1-1; D is undetermined. CDR1 and CDR2 from the germline V gene are SGHTA and FQGTGA. The CDR3 is 13 amino acids. V gave up 3 bases and J gave up 2 bases, with 7 bases separating them. The CDR3: CASSFSDNTEAFF. DNA of the CDR3: TGTGCCAGCAGCTTTTCTGATAACACTGAAGCTTTCTTT.

The chain has TRBV5-1 and TRBJ2-1; D is perhaps TRBD1 (7 bases). This CDR3 has 15 amino acids. Trimming removed 4 bases from V and 5 bases from J, with 16 bases in between. CDR1 is SGHRS and CDR2 is YFSETQ in the germline V gene. CDR3 in DNA: TGCGCCAGCAGCGGGGACTGGACAGGTAACAATGAGCAGTTCTTC. Translated: CASSGDWTGNNEQFF.

In its sample, this clone was seen a few times. This chain joins TRBV19 and TRBJ1-5; no clear D gene. V was clipped by 5 bases and J by 3 bases, with 14 bases between them. Germline loops: CDR1 LNHDA, CDR2 SQIVND (reference sequence). There are 15 residues in the CDR3. The CDR3 nucleotides read TGTGCCAGTAGTGTTACGGGCCTCCACAATCAGCCCCAGCATTTT. Translated: CASSVTGLHNQPQHF.

The chain recombines TRBV7-9 with TRBJ1-4; the match to TRBD1 covers 8 bases. There are 15 residues in the CDR3. After removal of 4 bases from V and 7 bases from J, the junction contained 8 bases not matched to a gene. Germline V gene lookup returns CDR1 SEHNR and CDR2 FQNEAQ (reference sequence). The CDR3 spells CASSSDRGVGEKLFF. The CDR3 DNA is TGTGCCAGCAGCTCAGACAGGGGAGTAGGTGAAAAACTGTTTTTT.

Turning to this clone: This sample also contains other DNA sequences that code for the same CDR3. The chain uses TRBV4-1 and TRBJ2-7, with D perhaps TRBD2 (5 bases). Between the trimmed V and J ends, which lost 1 base and 6 bases, there was a span of 13 bases. The CDR3 contains 14 residues. Per germline, CDR1 MGHRA and CDR2 YSYEKL. Here the CDR3 reads CASSQGTRGLEQYF. The CDR3, as DNA: TGCGCCAGCAGCCAAGGGACCAGAGGGCTCGAGCAGTACTTC.

The genes are TRBV7-2 and TRBJ1-2; the D is unclear. From germline, CDR1 is SGHTA and CDR2 FQGNSA. Trimming removed 1 base from V and 7 bases from J, with 10 bases in between. The CDR3 runs to 13 residues. For the CDR3, the DNA is TGTGCCAGCAGCTTAGGCCCGAGTTTTGGCTACACCTTC. Protein: CASSLGPSFGYTF.

The chain combines TRBV12-2 with TRBJ2-7; the D segment call TRBD1 is taken from the table without a DNA check. TRBV12-2 is given as a pseudogene. The CDR3 consists of 15 residues. For the CDR3, the DNA is TGTGCAAGTCGCTTAGAAGGGACAGAGAGATACGAGCAGTACTTC. It is translated as CASRLEGTERYEQYF.

This clone has just a few counts. J is TRBJ1-3 and V is TRBV28, with D possibly being TRBD1 (6 bases). The CDR3 consists of 14 residues. Germline V gene lookup returns CDR1 MDHEN and CDR2 SYDVKM. V was trimmed by 10 bases and J by 4 bases, leaving 17 bases between them. The chain's CDR3 is CATLQGTSGNTIYF. The CDR3 DNA reads TGTGCCACGCTCCAGGGGACGTCAGGAAACACCATATATTTT. Based on the CDR3 plus reference TRBV28 and TRBJ1-3, the full variable domain is DVKVTQSSRYLVKRTGEKVFLECVQDMDHENMFWYRQDPGLGLRLIYFSYDVKMKEKGDIPEGYSVSREKKERFSLILESASTNQTSMYLCATLQGTSGNTIYFGEGSWLTVV.

The V gene is TRBV18, the J gene TRBJ2-5; D remains ambiguous. Germline V CDR1 and CDR2: KGHSH, LQKENI. V was shortened by 2 bases and J by 5 bases, with 6 bases between the two germline ends. The CDR3 is 12 residues long. The DNA of the CDR3 is TGTGCCAGCTCACCAATGGACGAGACCCAGTACTTC. This codes for CASSPMDETQYF.

This chain links TRBV7-9 with TRBJ1-2; perhaps TRBD1 as D (5 bases). The germline CDR1 and CDR2 sequences are SEHNR and FQNEAQ (reference sequence). The CDR3 has 15 residues. Trimming took 5 bases from V and 2 from J, leaving 15 bases between them. The CDR3 loop reads CASSASGAENYGYTF. CDR3 DNA: TGTGCCAGCAGCGCATCCGGGGCAGAAAACTATGGCTACACCTTC.

V usage is TRBV5-1 and J usage is TRBJ2-3; possible D gene TRBD2, 6 bases. V was trimmed by 4 bases and J by 6 bases, leaving 21 bases between them. This CDR3 has 16 amino acids. Germline V gene data show CDR1 as SGHRS and CDR2 as YFSETQ. CDR3 coding DNA: TGCGCCAGCAGCCCCGAGCTTGGCGGGAAAGCGGATACGCAGTATTTT. This gives the protein CASSPELGGKADTQYF.

Only a few counts were recorded for this clone. J is TRBJ2-2 and V is TRBV11-2, with D possibly called TRBD1 or TRBD2 (5 bases each). Germline V lookup: CDR1 SGHAT, CDR2 FQNNGV. V was cut by 6 bases and J by 5 bases, with 13 bases left in between. This CDR3 is 14 amino acids long. The CDR3 DNA follows: TGTGCCAGCAGGTCCGGGACCGATACCGGGGAGCTGTTTTTT. It codes for CASRSGTDTGELFF.

This chain links TRBV30 with TRBJ1-1, with a weak D call TRBD1 (6 bases). CDR3 size: 13 residues. Germline assignment: CDR1 GTSNPN and CDR2 SVGIG (reference sequence). Between the trimmed V and J ends, which lost 5 bases and 4 bases, there was a span of 14 bases. CDR3 DNA: TGTGCCTGGGCACGGGGAGGGGGCACTGAAGCTTTCTTT. This gives the protein CAWARGGGTEAFF.

The chain uses TRBV4-1 and TRBJ1-5, with 8 positions matching TRBD1. The CDR3 is 15 residues long. Germline assignment: CDR1 MGHRA and CDR2 YSYEKL. J gave up 4 bases and V 1 base, and 3 bases lay outside the gene matches. The CDR3 DNA follows: TGCGCCAGCAGCCAAGGCCACAGGGGGAATCAGCCCCAGCATTTT. This encodes CASSQGHRGNQPQHF.

Remarks on this clone: The junction and the germline gene differ at one end; a read error may be behind it. The CDR3, as DNA: TGCAGTGCTAGTAGGCAGGGGGCGCCGGACTTC. This encodes CSASRQGAPDF. The V gene is TRBV20-1, the J gene TRBJ2-7; TRBD1 agrees at 8 bases. The CDR3 has 11 residues. CDR1 is DFQATT and CDR2 is SNEGSKA in the germline V gene (reference sequence).

This clone has more than one count but fewer than ten. The chain carries TRBV28 and TRBJ1-4; 7 bases line up with TRBD1. Germline CDR1 reads MDHEN; CDR2 reads SYDVKM. This CDR3 comprises 15 residues. V lost 4 bases and J lost 0; bases outside the gene matches: 2. The CDR3 spells CASSWQGATNEKLFF. For the CDR3, the DNA is TGTGCCAGCAGTTGGCAGGGGGCAACTAATGAAAAACTGTTTTTT.

The chain is built from TRBV11-3 and TRBJ2-2, with 8 bases aligning to TRBD1. Unmatched junction bases numbered 4, after V lost 6 bases and J lost 1 base. The CDR3 consists of 15 residues. The germline V gene has CDR1 SGHNT and CDR2 YENEEA. As DNA, the CDR3 is TGTGCCAGCAGTCGACAGGGGCGGAACACCGGGGAGCTGTTTTTT. It translates to CASSRQGRNTGELFF.

The gene calls are TRBV27 and TRBJ2-1, with 11 positions matching TRBD2. With 9 bases clipped from V and 2 bases from J, the junction kept 6 bases outside the gene matches. CDR3 length: 15 amino acids. Per germline, CDR1 MNHEY and CDR2 SMNVEV (reference sequence). CDR3 DNA: TGTGCCAGTAGTAGTAGCGGGAGGGCCTACAATGAGCAGTTCTTC. Translation gives CASSSSGRAYNEQFF.

V gene TRBV4-2 combines with J gene TRBJ1-3; D call uncertain. Germline V gene sequence: CDR1 LGHNA, CDR2 YNFKEQ. Trimming removed 4 bases at V and 1 base at J, with 8 bases between. CDR3 length: 14 amino acids. In DNA form, the CDR3 reads TGTGCCAGCAGCCCCGGCGGGTCTGGAAACACCATATATTTT. Its protein product is CASSPGGSGNTIYF.

CDR3 nucleotides: TGTGCCAGCAGCAACCCCGGATTTGAAGCTTTCTTT. Translation: CASSNPGFEAFF. The J gene is TRBJ1-1, the V gene TRBV6-6; no definite D call. The germline V gene has CDR1 MNHNY and CDR2 SVGAGI (reference sequence). Trimming pared 6 bases from V and 7 bases from J, leaving 12 bases between. The CDR3 covers 12 residues.

The V and J genes are TRBV28 and TRBJ2-2; D not resolved. The germline V gene has CDR1 MDHEN and CDR2 SYDVKM. The CDR3 is 12 residues long. The V gene lost 10 bases and the J gene lost 1 base, with 7 bases spanning the gap. This CDR3 reads CATRLNTGELFF. CDR3 DNA sequence: TGTGCCACCCGACTGAACACCGGGGAGCTGTTTTTT.

This rearrangement joins TRBV4-1 to TRBJ1-3; D is uncertain. V lost 1 base and J 2 bases, leaving 15 bases between the germline ends. Germline V gene sequence: CDR1 MGHRA, CDR2 YSYEKL. The CDR3 spans 17 residues. CDR3 coding DNA: TGCGCCAGCAGCCAAGGTTCCGTGTTCGGGGCTGGAAACACCATATATTTT. Residues: CASSQGSVFGAGNTIYF.

V usage is TRBV29-1 and J usage is TRBJ1-2, with D possibly TRBD1 on 6 matching bases. Trimming removed 7 bases from V and 8 bases from J, with 14 bases in between. CDR3 length equals 11 residues. Germline V gives CDR1 SQVTM, CDR2 ANQGSEA. This CDR3 is CSAGGGAGYTF. In DNA, the CDR3 is TGCAGCGCCGGGGGGGGCGCCGGCTACACCTTC.

V usage is TRBV7-9 and J usage is TRBJ1-5; D might be TRBD1 (5 bases). The V end lost 5 bases, the J end lost 5 bases, and 13 bases lay between the germline ends. The CDR3 has 14 amino acids. Looked up from germline, CDR1 is SEHNR and CDR2 is FQNEAQ (reference sequence). The CDR3 protein is CASSNGGYYQPQHF. The DNA of the CDR3 is TGTGCCAGCAGCAACGGGGGATATTATCAGCCCCAGCATTTT.

This clone was picked up a small number of times. The chain has TRBV28 and TRBJ1-5; D not certain. Germline values: CDR1 MDHEN, CDR2 SYDVKM. Between the trimmed V and J ends, which lost 7 bases and 2 bases, there was a span of 18 bases. The CDR3 is made up of 16 amino acids. The chain's CDR3 is CASTPREGARNQPQHF. In DNA form, the CDR3 reads TGTGCCAGCACTCCCAGAGAGGGCGCCCGCAATCAGCCCCAGCATTTT. Full variable domain (missing parts from reference TRBV28 and TRBJ1-5): DVKVTQSSRYLVKRTGEKVFLECVQDMDHENMFWYRQDPGLGLRLIYFSYDVKMKEKGDIPEGYSVSREKKERFSLILESASTNQTSMYLCASTPREGARNQPQHFGDGTRLSIL.

V gene TRBV29-1 combines with J gene TRBJ1-1; D is ambiguous. V lost 1 base and J 7 bases, leaving 10 bases between the germline ends. Germline V lookup: CDR1 SQVTM, CDR2 ANQGSEA. This CDR3 has 12 amino acids. CDR3: CSVEVSDYEAFF. CDR3 nucleotide sequence: TGCAGCGTTGAAGTTTCCGACTATGAAGCTTTCTTT.

For this clone: The sample carries other DNA sequences with the same CDR3. This chain uses TRBV7-9 with TRBJ2-1; D is possibly TRBD1 or TRBD2 (5 bases each). V lost 5 bases and J 0 bases, leaving 11 bases between the germline ends. The germline CDR1 and CDR2 sequences are SEHNR and FQNEAQ (reference sequence). The CDR3 has 15 amino acids. CDR3 sequence reads: CASSPRGSSYNEQFF. The DNA for the CDR3 is TGTGCCAGCAGCCCGAGGGGCAGCTCCTACAATGAGCAGTTCTTC.

The V gene is TRBV6-5, the J gene TRBJ1-2; D gene unclear. Trimming left V 0 bases short and J 1 base short, with 9 bases between. The CDR3 spans 15 residues. CDR1 and CDR2 from the germline V gene are MNHEY and SVGAGI. The CDR3 is CASSYSPTVNYGYTF. The CDR3 DNA is TGTGCCAGCAGTTACTCCCCAACCGTTAACTATGGCTACACCTTC.